The TCR beta chain described here comes from a study of lymphopenia after photon versus proton radiotherapy. CDR3 size: 14 residues. CDR1 SGHVS and CDR2 FQNEAQ come from the germline V gene. Trimming removed 2 bases at V and 0 bases at J, with 7 bases between. The repertoire was sequenced with immunoSEQ multiplex PCR; TCRdb's copy has only in-frame clones and lacks some. The sample lists about 4,500 clones; roughly 73% were seen once. This sequence originates from a man older than 75 with esophageal cancer. The chain combines TRBV7-8 with TRBJ2-5; no clear D gene. The specimen comprised peripheral blood, sampled from a patient treated with proton-based radiotherapy. The CDR3 coding sequence is TGTGCCAGCAGCTTACGCAATTACCAAGAGACCCAGTACTTC. The encoded protein is CASSLRNYQETQYF.